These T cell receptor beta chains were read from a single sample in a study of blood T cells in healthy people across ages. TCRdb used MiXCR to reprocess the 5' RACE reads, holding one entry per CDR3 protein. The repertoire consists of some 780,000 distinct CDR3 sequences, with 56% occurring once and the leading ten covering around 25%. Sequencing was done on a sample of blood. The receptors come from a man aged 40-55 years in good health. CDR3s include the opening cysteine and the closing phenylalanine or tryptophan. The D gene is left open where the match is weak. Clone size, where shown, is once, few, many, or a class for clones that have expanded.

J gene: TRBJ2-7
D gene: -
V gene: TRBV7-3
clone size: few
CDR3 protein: CASSLLRGYEQYF
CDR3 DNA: TGTGCCAGCAGCTTACTCCGAGGTTACGAGCAGTACTTC

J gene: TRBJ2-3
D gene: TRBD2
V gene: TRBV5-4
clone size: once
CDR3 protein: CASSSLSGGNTDTQYF
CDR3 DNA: TGTGCCAGCAGCTCTCTTAGCGGGGGGAACACAGATACGCAGTATTTT

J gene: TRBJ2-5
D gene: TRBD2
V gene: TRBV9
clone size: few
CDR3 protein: CASSRSGNQETQYF
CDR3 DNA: TGTGCCAGCAGTCGTAGCGGGAACCAAGAGACCCAGTACTTC

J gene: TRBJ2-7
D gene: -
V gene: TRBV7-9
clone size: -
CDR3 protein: CASSSRTAPYEQYF
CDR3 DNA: TGTGCCAGCAGCTCCCGGACAGCGCCCTACGAGCAGTACTTC

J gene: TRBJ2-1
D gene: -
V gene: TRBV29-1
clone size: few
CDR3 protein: CSVDESNGAGEQFF
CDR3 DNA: TGCAGCGTTGATGAGTCCAACGGGGCCGGGGAGCAGTTCTTC

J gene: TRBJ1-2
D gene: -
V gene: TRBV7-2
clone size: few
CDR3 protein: CASSLEPQGGSRRGYTF
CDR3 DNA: TGTGCCAGCAGCTTAGAGCCGCAGGGAGGGTCCCGTCGCGGCTACACCTTC

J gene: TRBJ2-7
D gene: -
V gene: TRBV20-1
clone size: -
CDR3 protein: CSASRGGAYEQYF
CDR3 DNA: TGCAGTGCTAGCCGTGGCGGAGCCTACGAGCAGTACTTC

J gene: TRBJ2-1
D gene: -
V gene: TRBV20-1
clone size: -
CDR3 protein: CSARDRGSGLRDTSYNEQFF
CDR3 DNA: TGCAGTGCTAGAGACCGAGGGAGCGGACTGAGGGACACCTCCTACAATGAGCAGTTCTTC

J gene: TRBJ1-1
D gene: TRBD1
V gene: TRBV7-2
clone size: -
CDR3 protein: CASSLEMTGALTLNTEAFF
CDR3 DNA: TGTGCCAGCAGCTTAGAGATGACAGGGGCGCTGACGCTGAACACTGAAGCTTTCTTT

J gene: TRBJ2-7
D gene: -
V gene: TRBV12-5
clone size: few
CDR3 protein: CASGLRAYEQYF
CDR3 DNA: TGTGCTAGTGGTTTGCGAGCCTACGAGCAGTACTTC

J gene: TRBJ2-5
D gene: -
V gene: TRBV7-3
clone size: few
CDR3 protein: CASSTTRKETQYF
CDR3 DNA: TGTGCCAGCAGCACTACTAGGAAAGAGACCCAGTACTTC

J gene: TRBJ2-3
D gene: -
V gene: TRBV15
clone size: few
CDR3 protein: CATSRTWSTDTQYF
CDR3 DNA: TGTGCCACCAGCAGAACTTGGAGCACAGATACGCAGTATTTT

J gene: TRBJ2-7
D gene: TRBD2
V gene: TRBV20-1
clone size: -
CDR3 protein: CSASPGTSGSYEQYF
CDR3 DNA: TGCAGTGCGTCACCGGGGACTAGCGGCTCCTACGAGCAGTACTTC

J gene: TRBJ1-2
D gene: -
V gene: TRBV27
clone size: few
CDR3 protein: CASSGHLNYGYTF
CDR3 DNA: TGTGCCAGCAGTGGGCATCTCAACTATGGCTACACCTTC

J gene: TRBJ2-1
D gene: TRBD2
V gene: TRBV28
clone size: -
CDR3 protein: CASNNPGLAGVGSYNEQFF
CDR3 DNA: TGTGCCAGCAATAATCCCGGACTAGCGGGAGTAGGATCCTACAATGAGCAGTTCTTC

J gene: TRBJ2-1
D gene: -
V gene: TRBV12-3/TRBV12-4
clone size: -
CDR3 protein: CASSFGLASNEQFF
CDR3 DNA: TGTGCCAGCAGTTTTGGGTTAGCGTCAAATGAGCAGTTCTTC

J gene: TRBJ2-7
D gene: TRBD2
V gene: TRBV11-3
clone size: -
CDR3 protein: CASSLNGLAGEQYF
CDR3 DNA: TGTGCCAGCAGCTTGAACGGACTAGCGGGCGAGCAGTACTTC

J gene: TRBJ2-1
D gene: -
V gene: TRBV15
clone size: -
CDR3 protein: CATSSLGYEQFF
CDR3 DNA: TGTGCCACCAGCTCCTTGGGTTATGAGCAGTTCTTC

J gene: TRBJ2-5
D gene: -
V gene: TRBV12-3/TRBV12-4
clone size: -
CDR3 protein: CASSFKTQYF
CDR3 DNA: TGTGCCAGCAGTTTCAAGACCCAGTACTTC

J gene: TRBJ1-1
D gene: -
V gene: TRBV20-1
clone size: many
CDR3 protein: CSARNQEGTEAFF
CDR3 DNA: TGCAGTGCTAGGAACCAGGAGGGCACTGAAGCTTTCTTT

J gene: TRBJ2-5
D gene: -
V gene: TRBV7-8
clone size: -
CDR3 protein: CASSLAERGHQETQYF
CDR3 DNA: TGTGCCAGCAGCTTAGCGGAAAGGGGCCACCAAGAGACCCAGTACTTC

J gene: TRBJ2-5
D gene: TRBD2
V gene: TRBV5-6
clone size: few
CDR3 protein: CASSVSGTSSETQYF
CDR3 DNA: TGTGCCAGCAGCGTCTCCGGGACTAGCAGCGAGACCCAGTACTTC

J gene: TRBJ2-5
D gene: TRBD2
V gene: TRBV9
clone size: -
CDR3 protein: CASSVEPSGGSQETQYF
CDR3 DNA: TGTGCCAGCAGCGTAGAACCTAGCGGGGGGTCTCAAGAGACCCAGTACTTC

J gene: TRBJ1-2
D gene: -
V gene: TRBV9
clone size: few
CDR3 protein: CASSVALGRIYTF
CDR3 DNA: TGTGCCAGCAGCGTAGCCCTAGGGAGAATCTACACCTTC

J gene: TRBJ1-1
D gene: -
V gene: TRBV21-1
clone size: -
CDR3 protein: CASSPKDGEEAFF
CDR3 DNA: TGTGCCAGCAGCCCAAAAGACGGGGAGGAAGCTTTCTTT

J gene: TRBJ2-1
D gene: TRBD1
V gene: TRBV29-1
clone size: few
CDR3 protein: CSVGNRGRNEQFF
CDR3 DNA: TGCAGCGTTGGGAACAGGGGGCGCAATGAGCAGTTCTTC

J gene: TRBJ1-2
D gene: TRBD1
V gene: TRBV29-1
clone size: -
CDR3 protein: CSVETATGVNYGYTF
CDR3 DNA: TGCAGCGTTGAAACCGCGACAGGGGTGAACTATGGCTACACCTTC

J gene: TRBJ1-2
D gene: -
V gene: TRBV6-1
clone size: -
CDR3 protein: CASSVRKENANYGYTF
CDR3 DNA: TGTGCCAGCAGCGTCCGGAAAGAGAATGCTAACTATGGCTACACCTTC

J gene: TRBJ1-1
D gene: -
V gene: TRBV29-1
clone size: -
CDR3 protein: CSVNRFLNTEAFF
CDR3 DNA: TGCAGCGTTAACAGGTTCCTTAACACTGAAGCTTTCTTT

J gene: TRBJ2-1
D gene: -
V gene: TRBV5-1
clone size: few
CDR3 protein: CASSSLKSGSSYNEQFF
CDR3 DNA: TGCGCCAGCAGCTCCCTTAAGAGCGGAAGCTCCTACAATGAGCAGTTCTTC

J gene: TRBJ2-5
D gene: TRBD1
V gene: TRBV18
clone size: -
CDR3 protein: CASPPNTGGEETQYF
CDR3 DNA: TGTGCCAGCCCACCAAACACAGGGGGTGAAGAGACCCAGTACTTC

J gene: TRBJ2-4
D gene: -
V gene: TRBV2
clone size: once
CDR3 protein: CASSELLKGDIQYF
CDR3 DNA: TGTGCCAGCAGTGAACTACTGAAGGGCGACATTCAGTACTTC

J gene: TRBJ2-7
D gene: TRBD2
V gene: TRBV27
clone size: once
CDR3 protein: CASSLSRSGRGLTYEQYF
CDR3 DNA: TGTGCCAGCAGTTTATCTCGTAGCGGGAGGGGATTAACCTACGAGCAGTACTTC

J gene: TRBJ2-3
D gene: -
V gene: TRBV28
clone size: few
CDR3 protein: CASSFALDTQYF
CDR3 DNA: TGTGCCAGCAGTTTTGCTTTAGATACGCAGTATTTT

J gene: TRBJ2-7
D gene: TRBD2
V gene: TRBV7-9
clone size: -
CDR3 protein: CASRPAGRGDYEQYF
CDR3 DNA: TGTGCCAGCAGACCAGCGGGGCGGGGAGACTACGAGCAGTACTTC

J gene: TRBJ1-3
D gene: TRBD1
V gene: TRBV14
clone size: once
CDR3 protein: CASSQDPTLKRDRLFSGNTIYF
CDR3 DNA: TGTGCCAGCAGCCAAGATCCCACCCTAAAGCGGGACAGACTATTCTCTGGAAACACCATATATTTT

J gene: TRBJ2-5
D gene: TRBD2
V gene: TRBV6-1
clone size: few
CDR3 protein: CASSELGSSGGFVETQYF
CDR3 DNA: TGTGCCAGCAGTGAATTAGGTTCGAGCGGGGGGTTCGTAGAGACCCAGTACTTC

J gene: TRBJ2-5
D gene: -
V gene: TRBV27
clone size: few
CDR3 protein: CASSFSIWDNQETQYF
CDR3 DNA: TGTGCCAGCAGTTTCAGTATATGGGACAACCAAGAGACCCAGTACTTC